Listed below are T cell receptor beta chains from one sample, sequenced in a study of OX40 agonist ivuxolimab in advanced cancers. Only in-frame clones appear in the TCRdb table, and some are missing; sequencing was by immunoSEQ multiplex PCR. The repertoire holds roughly 71,000 clones, with roughly 84% as singletons. This specimen was CD4+ or CD8+ T cells sorted from blood, taken in a trial of the OX40 agonist ivuxolimab. Receptors were obtained from an adult with an advanced solid tumor such as melanoma, head and neck, liver or kidney cancer. CDR3s include the opening cysteine and the closing phenylalanine or tryptophan. D genes are given only for firm matches. The size of a clone is reported for some rows only, either as once, few or many, or as a class for expanded clones.

J	D	size	V	DNA	CDR3
TRBJ1-2	-	-	TRBV6-1	TGTGCCAGCAGTGAAGCTACGGGGGGCCACTATGGCTACACCTTC	CASSEATGGHYGYTF
TRBJ2-5	-	-	TRBV13	TGTGCCAGCAGCTTAGGGAGGACGGGGGCAGAGACCCAGTACTTC	CASSLGRTGAETQYF
TRBJ2-3	-	-	TRBV7-3	TGTGCCAGCAGCTTAACGGGGGAGGCAGGGAGAAATTTT	CASSLTGEAGRNF
TRBJ2-1	TRBD2	-	TRBV7-9	TGTGCCAGCAGCTTAGACGGGAGGGCCTTTGATGAGCAGTTCTTC	CASSLDGRAFDEQFF
TRBJ2-3	TRBD2	-	TRBV7-2	TGTGCCAGCAGCTCCGGGACTAGCGGGGGGGCCATAGATACGCAGTATTTT	CASSSGTSGGAIDTQYF
TRBJ1-5	-	-	TRBV4-3	TGCGCCAGCAGCCAATACAGGGTCAATGGCAATCAGCCCCAGCATTTT	CASSQYRVNGNQPQHF
TRBJ2-7	-	-	TRBV4-3	TGCGCCAGCAGCCAAGATCAGATATCCTACGAGCAGTACTTC	CASSQDQISYEQYF
TRBJ1-1	-	-	TRBV5-1	TGCGCCAGCAGCTTTTTCGGCAGAAACACTGAAGCTTTCTTT	CASSFFGRNTEAFF
TRBJ2-5	-	-	TRBV14	TGTGCCAGCAGCCAAGAGGGGTTCTCAAAAGAGACCCAGTACTTC	CASSQEGFSKETQYF
TRBJ1-1	-	-	TRBV7-9	TGTGCCAGCAAGGGTCAGGGGAACACTGAAGCTTTCTTT	CASKGQGNTEAFF
TRBJ2-7	TRBD1	-	TRBV5-6	TGTGCCAGCGGACGACAGGGAACCTACGAGCAGTACTTC	CASGRQGTYEQYF
TRBJ2-3	TRBD2	-	TRBV7-3	TGTGCCAGCAGCCTCGGACTAGCGGGAGATACGCAGTATTTT	CASSLGLAGDTQYF
TRBJ2-7	TRBD1	-	TRBV5-1	TGCGCCAGCAGCTTAGGTGGACAGGGCTCCTACGAGCAGTACTTC	CASSLGGQGSYEQYF
TRBJ2-5	-	-	TRBV6-5	TGTGCCAGCAGTGAATGGGAGACCCAGTACTTC	CASSEWETQYF
TRBJ2-3	-	-	TRBV11-2	TGTGCCAGCAGTTCCTTAGCTAGAGGCCACGATACGCAGTATTTT	CASSSLARGHDTQYF
TRBJ1-5	-	-	TRBV19	TGTGCCAGTAGTTTCTTGGGCCAGCCCCAGCATTTT	CASSFLGQPQHF
TRBJ1-2	-	-	TRBV10-3	TGTGCCATCAGTGAGTTCCAGGAGGATGGCTACACCTTC	CAISEFQEDGYTF
TRBJ2-7	TRBD1	-	TRBV7-9	TGTGCCAGCAGCCCTCCGGGACAGGGGGTCCTTGAGCAGTACTTC	CASSPPGQGVLEQYF
TRBJ1-5	-	once	TRBV28	TGTGCCAGCAGTTTATATCAAGGGCCCCAGCATTTT	CASSLYQGPQHF
TRBJ2-3	-	once	TRBV5-1	TGCGCCAGCAGTCTGGCGGAAGATACGCAGTATTTT	CASSLAEDTQYF
TRBJ2-3	TRBD1	-	TRBV19	TGTGCCAGTAGTATCGGGACAGGTACAGATACGCAGTATTTT	CASSIGTGTDTQYF
TRBJ1-5	-	few	TRBV7-9	TGTGCCAGCAGCTTCGGGTATCTTCAGCCCCAGCATTTT	CASSFGYLQPQHF
TRBJ2-5	-	-	TRBV7-2	TGTGCCAGCAGCTTAGTAGAGACCCAGTACTTC	CASSLVETQYF
TRBJ2-3	-	-	TRBV5-4	TGTGCCAGCAGCTCCTTCGACAGGTTGCCCACGCCAGATACGCAGTATTTT	CASSSFDRLPTPDTQYF
TRBJ1-1	-	few	TRBV29-1	TGCAGCGTACGTTTAAGTGTTGGAGGGGCTGAAGCTTTCTTT	CSVRLSVGGAEAFF
TRBJ2-3	TRBD2	-	TRBV29-1	TGCAGCTCTACTACGGGAGGGGCAGATACGCAGTATTTT	CSSTTGGADTQYF
TRBJ1-1	-	-	TRBV20-1	TGCAGCCTCAGTAGAGGGTTCGAAGCTTTCTTT	CSLSRGFEAFF
TRBJ1-1	TRBD1	-	TRBV10-3	TGTGCCATCAGGGGGGACAGCGGTAACACTGAAGCTTTCTTT	CAIRGDSGNTEAFF
TRBJ1-2	TRBD1	-	TRBV6-6	TGTGCCAGCAGTTACGCCGGGACAGGGGCCTATGGCTACACCTTC	CASSYAGTGAYGYTF